The 23 T cell receptor beta chains below come from one sample, sequenced in a study of beta chain features in type 1 diabetes. General study results and limits: All four CD4+ subsets from Type 1 diabetes patients carried moderately but significantly shorter TCRB CDR3s.

For these TCRs, the target antigens are not known. Isolated RNA was reverse transcribed in full, so expressed TCRB transcripts were sequenced. This table comes from immunoSEQ multiplex PCR, and its TCRdb copy is limited to in-frame clones, with some not included. Of 95,000 to 150,000 clones in the sample, less than 20% are singletons; the top ten hold under 2.5%. Sequenced sample: central memory CD4+ T cells from blood. These receptors all come from a man in his thirties or forties with type 1 diabetes.

The chain combines TRBV5-8 with TRBJ2-1, with TRBD1 matching over 10 bases. V dropped 4 bases and J dropped 0; count of bases not matched to a gene: 4. The germline CDR1 and CDR2 sequences are SGHTS and YDEGEE. The CDR3 extends over 16 amino acids. DNA of the CDR3: TGTGCCAGCAGCCTGGGACAGGGGAGCTCCTACAATGAGCAGTTCTTC. Translation: CASSLGQGSSYNEQFF.

The chain uses TRBV7-9 and TRBJ2-5; 12 nucleotides match TRBD1. The V and J ends lost 5 bases and 5 bases, in that order; junction bases with no gene match: 9. The CDR3 loop spans 16 amino acids. CDR1 and CDR2 from the germline V gene are SEHNR and FQNEAQ (reference sequence). The CDR3 nucleotides read TGTGCCAGCAGCCTATTTGGGACAGGGGGCGCGGAGACCCAGTACTTC. Translating gives CASSLFGTGGAETQYF. Full variable domain (remainder filled in from reference TRBV7-9 and TRBJ2-5): DTGVSQNPRHKITKRGQNVTFRCDPISEHNRLYWYRQTLGQGPEFLTYFQNEAQLEKSRLLSDRFSAERPKGSFSTLEIQRTEQGDSAMYLCASSLFGTGGAETQYFGPGTRLLVL.

This clone was picked up a small number of times. This sequence joins TRBV6-1 and TRBJ2-5, with D possibly being TRBD2 (8 bases). With 6 bases removed from V and 7 bases from J, the gap between germline ends came to 21 bases. The CDR3 spans 15 residues. CDR1 and CDR2 from the germline V gene are MNHNS and SASEGT. CDR3: CASSPGGTSEVTQYF. The CDR3 DNA sequence: TGTGCCAGCAGCCCAGGGGGGACTAGTGAAGTGACCCAGTACTTC.

This clone was seen many times. The chain uses TRBV15 and TRBJ2-5; D unclear. CDR1 is LNHNV, CDR2 YYDKDF, per germline (reference sequence). Trimming stripped 6 bases from V and 1 base from J, with 9 bases between. This CDR3 is 13 amino acids long. The CDR3 DNA is TGTGCCACCAGGAGACAACTCCAAGAGACCCAGTACTTC. It is translated as CATRRQLQETQYF. The full variable domain, its missing parts supplied by reference TRBV15 and TRBJ2-5, is DAMVIQNPRYQVTQFGKPVTLSCSQTLNHNVMYWYQQKSSQAPKLLFHYYDKDFNNEADTPDNFQSRRPNTSFCFLDIRSPGLGDTAMYLCATRRQLQETQYFGPGTRLLVL.

This sequence joins TRBV29-1 and TRBJ1-2, with D possibly matching TRBD1 (6 bases). V shed 2 bases and J shed 8 bases, with 12 bases lying between them. Germline V gene lookup returns CDR1 SQVTM and CDR2 ANQGSEA. The CDR3 totals 12 residues. CDR3: CSVESQGKGYTF. CDR3 in DNA: TGCAGCGTTGAAAGTCAGGGGAAAGGCTACACCTTC.

For this clone: One end of the junction fails to match germline, which may point to a read error. The chain is built from TRBV11-3 and TRBJ2-3; D possibly uses TRBD1 or TRBD2 (5 bases each). CDR1 and CDR2 from the germline V gene are SGHNT and YENEEA. This CDR3 region has 16 residues. In nucleotides, the CDR3 is TGTGCCAGCAGTTTAGCCGGGGCCCAAGGCCAAGATACGCAGTATTTT. Translated, it gives CASSLAGAQGQDTQYF.

This chain joins TRBV6-1 and TRBJ2-1; weak D call: TRBD2 (6 bases). The germline V gene has CDR1 MNHNS and CDR2 SASEGT. CDR3 length equals 12 residues. Trimming took off 7 bases at V and 9 bases at J, with 13 bases between the two ends. CDR3 in DNA: TGTGCCAGCACAGCGGGTTTTGGTGAGCAGTTCTTC. Protein: CASTAGFGEQFF.

V usage is TRBV6-6 and J usage is TRBJ1-5; D is ambiguous. Germline CDR1 MNHNY, CDR2 SVGAGI (reference sequence). V lost 4 bases and J lost 3, with 16 bases in between. The CDR3 is 16 residues long. The CDR3: CASSLSSPEDNQPQHF. The CDR3 coding sequence is TGTGCCAGCAGTTTATCCAGCCCCGAGGACAATCAGCCCCAGCATTTT.

The V gene is TRBV6-5, the J gene TRBJ2-3; no clear D. Germline assignment: CDR1 MNHEY and CDR2 SVGAGI. The CDR3 sequence is 15 residues long. Trimming took 5 bases from V and 2 from J, leaving 14 bases between them. The CDR3 loop is CASSPFAAYTDTQYF. The CDR3 nucleotides read TGTGCCAGCAGTCCCTTCGCGGCCTACACAGATACGCAGTATTTT.

This sequence joins TRBV7-2 and TRBJ2-1; D may be TRBD1 (5 bases). This CDR3 comprises 15 residues. Deletions cut 2 bases from V and 6 bases from J, with 14 bases between. From germline, CDR1 is SGHTA and CDR2 FQGNSA. The CDR3 loop is CASSLLPGHLNEQFF. CDR3 DNA: TGTGCCAGCAGCTTACTACCAGGACACCTCAATGAGCAGTTCTTC.

The J gene is TRBJ1-1, the V gene TRBV10-2; no clear D gene. The V gene lost 8 bases and the J gene lost 0 bases, with 7 bases spanning the gap. The CDR3 length is 12 residues. Per germline, CDR1 WSHSY and CDR2 SAAADI. In DNA form, the CDR3 reads TGCGCCAGCGGCCGATTGAACACTGAAGCTTTCTTT. Amino acids: CASGRLNTEAFF.

The chain combines TRBV9 with TRBJ2-7, with no clear D. Germline loops: CDR1 SGDLS, CDR2 YYNGEE. The CDR3 totals 14 residues. The ends were cut back, 4 bases at V and 7 bases at J, with 18 bases in the middle. The CDR3 nucleotides are TGTGCCAGCAGCCTCTCTTCGGAGAGAATGGAGCAGTACTTC. Residues: CASSLSSERMEQYF.

The gene calls are TRBV28 and TRBJ2-5; the D gene is possibly TRBD1 (6 bases). This CDR3 spans 14 amino acids. V was cut by 10 bases and J by 1 base, with 16 bases left in between. The germline CDR1 and CDR2 sequences are MDHEN and SYDVKM. The CDR3 reads CATLGTPTQETQYF. As DNA, the CDR3 is TGTGCCACTCTGGGGACACCTACCCAAGAGACCCAGTACTTC.

This chain connects TRBV5-6 to TRBJ1-5; perhaps TRBD1 as D (5 bases). This CDR3 is 16 amino acids long. Germline values: CDR1 SGHDT, CDR2 YYEEEE. V lost 6 bases and J 6 bases, leaving 22 bases between the germline ends. The CDR3 loop reads CASIENRSPRGQPQHF. The CDR3 coding sequence is TGTGCCAGCATTGAAAACCGGTCCCCAAGGGGTCAGCCCCAGCATTTT.

This chain links TRBV4-2 with TRBJ1-2; 7 positions match TRBD1. CDR1 and CDR2 from the germline V gene are LGHNA and YNFKEQ. CDR3 length: 13 amino acids. The J segment lost 4 bases and the V segment lost 3 bases, leaving 2 bases of the junction unmatched. CDR3 sequence reads: CASSHDRAYGYTF. For the CDR3, the DNA is TGTGCCAGCAGCCACGACAGGGCCTATGGCTACACCTTC.

This clone has just a few counts. The V gene is TRBV7-2, the J gene TRBJ1-1; a possible D gene is TRBD1 (5 bases). This CDR3 spans 14 amino acids. V lost 5 bases and J lost 2, with 12 bases in between. The germline CDR1 and CDR2 sequences are SGHTA and FQGNSA. Written as DNA, the CDR3 is TGTGCCAGCAGCCTTACAGGAGATAACACTGAAGCTTTCTTT. This sequence encodes CASSLTGDNTEAFF.

J is TRBJ2-7 and V is TRBV14; D is possibly TRBD2 (5 bases). The CDR3 runs to 14 residues. The germline V gene encodes CDR1 SGHDN and CDR2 FVKESK. V lost 6 bases, J lost 3 bases, and 15 bases lay in between. The CDR3 nucleotides are TGTGCCAGCAGGCTCACCGGACTCCACTACGAGCAGTACTTC. Amino acids: CASRLTGLHYEQYF.

This clone was counted only a few times. The chain recombines TRBV4-2 with TRBJ2-7, with 10 bases lining up with TRBD2. The CDR3 is made up of 15 amino acids. V lost 3 bases and J lost 2; bases outside the gene matches: 4. Germline CDR1 LGHNA, CDR2 YNFKEQ. The CDR3 sequence: CASSHTSGVAYEQYF. CDR3 bases: TGTGCCAGCAGCCACACTAGCGGGGTAGCCTACGAGCAGTACTTC.

V is TRBV5-1 and J is TRBJ1-2; 8 bases agree with TRBD1. The CDR3 length is 14 residues. Germline assignment: CDR1 SGHRS and CDR2 YFSETQ. J gave up 8 bases and V 0 bases, and 6 bases lay outside the gene matches. The CDR3 loop is CASSLAWTGQGYTF. The CDR3 DNA reads TGCGCCAGCAGCTTGGCCTGGACAGGGCAGGGCTACACCTTC.

The chain recombines TRBV30 with TRBJ2-3; 9 bases agree with TRBD2. The CDR3 is 12 amino acids. CDR1 and CDR2 (germline): GTSNPN, SVGIG (reference sequence). The junction had 8 bases not matched to a gene; V was cut back by 2 bases and J by 14 bases. CDR3: CAWSHGAGGRYF. DNA for the CDR3: TGTGCCTGGAGTCATGGAGCGGGGGGACGGTATTTT.

This rearrangement joins TRBV28 to TRBJ1-3; D perhaps matches TRBD1 (5 bases). The V and J ends lost 5 bases and 0 bases respectively, with 14 bases between them. Germline V gene sequence: CDR1 MDHEN, CDR2 SYDVKM. This CDR3 comprises 16 residues. DNA of the CDR3: TGTGCCAGCAGTCGCTGGGGGGGGAGCTCTGGAAACACCATATATTTT. Amino acids: CASSRWGGSSGNTIYF.

The chain has TRBV18 and TRBJ1-1; 10 bases are a match to TRBD1. Germline V gives CDR1 KGHSH, CDR2 LQKENI. The ends lost 3 bases at V and 8 bases at J; junction bases unmatched: 0. CDR3 length: 12 amino acids. This CDR3 reads CASSPDRGEAFF. The CDR3 nucleotides are TGTGCCAGCTCACCGGACAGGGGGGAAGCTTTCTTT. Filled out from reference TRBV18 and TRBJ1-1, the complete variable domain reads NAGVMQNPRHLVRRRGQEARLRCSPMKGHSHVYWYRQLPEEGLKFMVYLQKENIIDESGMPKERFSAEFPKEGPSILRIQQVVRGDSAAYFCASSPDRGEAFFGQGTRLTVV.

This clone has a handful of counts. The V and J genes are TRBV10-3 and TRBJ2-2; no firm D call. Germline V gene lookup returns CDR1 ENHRY and CDR2 SYGVKD. V was cut by 2 bases and J by 4 bases, with 5 bases left in between. The length of the CDR3 is 13 residues. DNA of the CDR3: TGTGCCATCAGTGAGGGGTTCACCGGGGAGCTGTTTTTT. Protein: CAISEGFTGELFF.